A single sample gave rise to the 30 T cell receptor beta chains below, sequenced in a study of OX40 agonist ivuxolimab in advanced cancers. Assay used: immunoSEQ multiplex PCR; TCRdb lists only in-frame clones, some missing. There are approximately 82,000 clones in the sample; roughly 89% occur only once, and around 0.64% lies in the top ten. This sample comprised CD4+ or CD8+ T cells sorted from blood, obtained in a trial of the OX40 agonist ivuxolimab. These receptors all stem from an adult with an advanced solid tumor such as melanoma, head and neck, liver or kidney cancer.

The V gene is TRBV5-1, the J gene TRBJ2-3, with 11 positions matching TRBD2. From germline, CDR1 is SGHRS and CDR2 YFSETQ. CDR3 length: 17 amino acids. Germline trimming cut 0 bases from V and 4 bases from J; bases unmatched to any gene: 7. Written as DNA, the CDR3 is TGCGCCAGCAGCTTGGCGGTCCTAGCGGGAGGACCAGATACGCAGTATTTT. Translated: CASSLAVLAGGPDTQYF.

The chain employs TRBV9 and TRBJ1-1, with D unresolved. This CDR3 is 15 amino acids long. V was pared by 2 bases and J by 6 bases, with 17 bases between. Germline loops: CDR1 SGDLS, CDR2 YYNGEE. The CDR3 region has the DNA TGTGCCAGCAGCGTCACGGGGTCGGAGGTCGCTGAAGCTTTCTTT. Translated: CASSVTGSEVAEAFF.

This sequence joins TRBV11-2 and TRBJ1-6, with 7 bases aligning to TRBD1. CDR1 and CDR2 from the germline V gene are SGHAT and FQNNGV. Trimming removed 5 bases from V and 7 bases from J; junction bases left unmatched: 11. This CDR3 region has 16 residues. The CDR3 sequence is CASSPTTGRENSPLHF. CDR3 nucleotide sequence: TGTGCCAGCAGCCCGACGACAGGGAGGGAGAATTCACCCCTCCACTTT.

The chain combines TRBV6-1 with TRBJ2-6; a weak D match, TRBD1 (6 bases). This CDR3 region has 15 residues. Germline lookup yields CDR1 MNHNS and CDR2 SASEGT. V lost 4 bases and J 0 bases, leaving 7 bases between the germline ends. The CDR3 protein is CASSGQASGANVLTF. The CDR3 DNA reads as TGTGCCAGCAGTGGACAGGCCTCTGGGGCCAACGTCCTGACTTTC.

This rearrangement joins TRBV20-1 to TRBJ1-2; possible D gene TRBD1, 5 bases. The ends were cut back, 1 base at V and 7 bases at J, with 7 bases in the middle. The CDR3 runs 11 residues. Germline V lookup: CDR1 DFQATT, CDR2 SNEGSKA (reference sequence). This CDR3 reads CSARGQFGYTF. The CDR3 coding sequence is TGCAGTGCTAGAGGACAGTTTGGCTACACCTTC.

The chain combines TRBV30 with TRBJ1-1; 7 bases fit TRBD1. The CDR3 extends over 13 amino acids. The J segment lost 3 bases and the V segment lost 2 bases, leaving 3 bases of the junction unmatched. Looked up from germline, CDR1 is GTSNPN and CDR2 is SVGIG (reference sequence). Written as DNA, the CDR3 is TGTGCCTGGAGTAGGGGGCTGGACACTGAAGCTTTCTTT. Protein product: CAWSRGLDTEAFF.

CDR3 in amino acids: CASSRRLTDTQYF. The CDR3 coding sequence is TGTGCCAGCAGTCGTAGACTAACAGATACGCAGTATTTT. The rearrangement joins TRBV11-1 to TRBJ2-3; tentatively, D is TRBD2 (5 bases). Trimming took off 6 bases at V and 3 bases at J, with 10 bases between the two ends. Germline V gives CDR1 SGHAT, CDR2 FQDESV (reference sequence). This CDR3 has 13 residues.

This clone was counted a few times. CDR3 sequence (DNA): TGTGCCAGCAGCTTTAGGGGTTACGAGCAGTACTTC. Its protein product is CASSFRGYEQYF. V gene TRBV5-6 combines with J gene TRBJ2-7; perhaps TRBD1 as D (5 bases). From germline, CDR1 is SGHDT and CDR2 YYEEEE. The CDR3 totals 12 residues. V lost 2 bases and J 4 bases, leaving 7 bases between the germline ends.

This chain's CDR3 is CASSLAGQGAIPDEKLFF. The DNA for the CDR3 is TGCGCCAGCAGCTTGGCCGGGCAGGGGGCAATTCCCGATGAAAAACTGTTTTTT. The chain is built from TRBV5-1 and TRBJ1-4; 8 positions match TRBD1. In germline, CDR1 is SGHRS, CDR2 YFSETQ. The CDR3 extends over 18 amino acids. V shed 0 bases, J shed 6 bases, and the junction held 13 bases outside the gene matches.

The chain employs TRBV6-1 and TRBJ2-7; the match to TRBD1 covers 7 bases. The CDR3 length is 12 residues. V shed 10 bases and J 2 bases; nucleotides not matched to a gene: 5. Germline CDR1 is MNHNS and CDR2 is SASEGT. The CDR3 sequence is CAILTGTYEQYF. The CDR3 bases are TGTGCCATCCTGACAGGGACCTACGAGCAGTACTTC.

The chain is built from TRBV6-5 and TRBJ2-5, with 9 bases fitting TRBD1. There are 13 residues in the CDR3. Germline V lookup: CDR1 MNHEY, CDR2 SVGAGI. J gave up 4 bases and V 6 bases, and 3 bases lay outside the gene matches. In nucleotides, the CDR3 is TGTGCCAGCAGAGGACAGGGGCGAGAGACCCAGTACTTC. This sequence encodes CASRGQGRETQYF.

The chain uses TRBV6-5 and TRBJ2-1; 8 bases map to TRBD2. CDR1 and CDR2 (germline): MNHEY, SVGAGI. The CDR3 length is 14 residues. The junction had 4 bases not matched to a gene; V was cut back by 0 bases and J by 9 bases. For the CDR3, the DNA is TGTGCCAGCAGTTACTCTGGGACTAGGGTTGAGCAGTTCTTC. Residues: CASSYSGTRVEQFF.

This chain uses TRBV13 with TRBJ2-1; weak D call: TRBD2 (7 bases). Germline values: CDR1 PRHDT, CDR2 FYEKMQ (reference sequence). The CDR3 runs to 17 residues. Trimming removed 1 base from V and 3 bases from J, with 16 bases in between. CDR3 DNA sequence: TGTGCCAGCAGCTTAGACTGGGGGGGCCGTAACTACAATGAGCAGTTCTTC. As protein: CASSLDWGGRNYNEQFF. Using reference TRBV13 and TRBJ2-1 for the parts outside the CDR3, the full variable domain is AAGVIQSPRHLIKEKRETATLKCYPIPRHDTVYWYQQGPGQDPQFLISFYEKMQSDKGSIPDRFSAQQFSDYHSELNMSSLELGDSALYFCASSLDWGGRNYNEQFFGPGTRLTVL.

The rearrangement joins TRBV5-1 to TRBJ2-1; TRBD1 aligns across 11 bases. V lost 0 bases to trimming and J lost 6 bases; unmatched junction nucleotides: 5. The CDR3 contains 16 residues. Germline V CDR1 and CDR2: SGHRS, YFSETQ. The CDR3 spells CASSLGRDRGANEQFF. The CDR3 DNA is TGCGCCAGCAGCTTGGGGCGGGACAGGGGGGCCAATGAGCAGTTCTTC.

The genes are TRBV18 and TRBJ1-5, with a weak D call TRBD1 (5 bases). Trimming cost V 0 bases and J 4 bases, with 10 bases left between them. Looked up from germline, CDR1 is KGHSH and CDR2 is LQKENI. The CDR3 contains 15 residues. The CDR3 sequence is CASSPPAGHNQPQHF. As DNA, the CDR3 is TGTGCCAGCTCACCACCCGCAGGGCATAATCAGCCCCAGCATTTT.

This clone has a single count. The rearrangement uses TRBV7-9 and TRBJ2-3, with D uncertain. The V end was cut by 2 bases, the J end by 3 bases, with 12 bases between. Germline V gives CDR1 SEHNR, CDR2 FQNEAQ (reference sequence). CDR3 length: 15 amino acids. The CDR3, as DNA: TGTGCCAGCAGCTTAATGACCGACCCAACAGATACGCAGTATTTT. Amino acid sequence: CASSLMTDPTDTQYF.

The rearrangement joins TRBV25-1 to TRBJ2-6; maybe TRBD1 (6 bases). Germline V gives CDR1 MGHDK, CDR2 SYGVNS. The germline V and J ends were trimmed by 1 base and 1 base, with 14 bases remaining between them. This CDR3 has 18 amino acids. Here the CDR3 DNA reads TGTGCCAGCAGTGAATCCGGCAGGGGTAGTTCTGGGGCCAACGTCCTGACTTTC. Its protein product is CASSESGRGSSGANVLTF.

The CDR3 sequence is CASSVGIGDRAYEQYF. The CDR3 nucleotides are TGTGCCAGCAGCGTAGGGATCGGGGACAGGGCCTACGAGCAGTACTTC. The chain links TRBV9 to TRBJ2-7; 9 nucleotides agree with TRBD1. The CDR3 sequence is 16 residues long. Trimming took 0 bases from V and 2 from J; bases not matched to a gene: 6. Germline V lookup: CDR1 SGDLS, CDR2 YYNGEE.

The chain is built from TRBV19 and TRBJ2-1; TRBD2 aligns across 10 bases. This CDR3 has 15 amino acids. The V and J ends lost 8 bases and 7 bases, in that order; junction bases with no gene match: 11. Germline assignment: CDR1 LNHDA and CDR2 SQIVND (reference sequence). CDR3 in amino acids: CASWDGSSGRNEQFF. The CDR3 DNA sequence: TGTGCCAGTTGGGATGGGTCTAGCGGGAGAAATGAGCAGTTCTTC.

This chain uses TRBV15 with TRBJ2-1; TRBD2 agrees at 7 bases. The germline V gene encodes CDR1 LNHNV and CDR2 YYDKDF (reference sequence). V lost 0 bases to trimming and J lost 7 bases; unmatched junction nucleotides: 9. The CDR3 covers 16 residues. DNA of the CDR3: TGTGCCACCAGCAGAGAGTATGCGGCGGGAGATAATGAGCAGTTCTTC. It codes for CATSREYAAGDNEQFF.

V and J are TRBV7-3 and TRBJ2-4; no clear D gene. The CDR3 has 17 residues. V was cut by 6 bases and J by 1 base, with 19 bases left in between. Germline assignment: CDR1 SGHTA and CDR2 FQGTGA. CDR3 nucleotide sequence: TGTGCCAGCAGTCCGGGTGGGGTTCCCTTGGCCAAAAACATTCAGTACTTC. The encoded protein is CASSPGGVPLAKNIQYF.

The rearrangement links TRBV19 to TRBJ1-6; D is ambiguous. Trimming removed 6 bases from V and 0 bases from J, with 12 bases in between. The germline CDR1 and CDR2 sequences are LNHDA and SQIVND (reference sequence). There are 16 residues in the CDR3. The CDR3 is CASRVPGSSYNSPLHF. Written as DNA, the CDR3 is TGTGCCAGTAGGGTGCCGGGGAGCTCCTATAATTCACCCCTCCACTTT.

V usage is TRBV6-5 and J usage is TRBJ1-1; tentative D call: TRBD1 (5 bases). Trimming took off 10 bases at V and 10 bases at J, with 19 bases between the two ends. CDR1 is MNHEY, CDR2 SVGAGI, per germline. This CDR3 is built from 12 residues. CDR3 in DNA: TGTGCCACCTCGGGGAGGCTAACAGGAGCTTTCTTT. Protein sequence: CATSGRLTGAFF.

The chain employs TRBV19 and TRBJ2-2; tentative D call: TRBD2 (5 bases). Per germline, CDR1 LNHDA and CDR2 SQIVND (reference sequence). Trimming took off 9 bases at V and 5 bases at J, with 16 bases between the two ends. This CDR3 spans 14 amino acids. The CDR3 sequence: CASPSVGETGELFF. In DNA, the CDR3 is TGTGCCAGCCCCTCGGTCGGGGAGACCGGGGAGCTGTTTTTT.

The genes are TRBV11-2 and TRBJ1-4, with 9 bases matching TRBD1. The junction had 5 bases not matched to a gene; V was cut back by 5 bases and J by 4 bases. There are 15 residues in the CDR3. CDR1 SGHAT and CDR2 FQNNGV come from the germline V gene. CDR3 protein: CASSVTDRGNEKLFF. The DNA for the CDR3 is TGTGCCAGCAGCGTAACGGACAGGGGTAATGAAAAACTGTTTTTT. The entire variable domain, with the rest obtained from reference TRBV11-2 and TRBJ1-4, is as follows: EAGVAQSPRYKIIEKRQSVAFWCNPISGHATLYWYQQILGQGPKLLIQFQNNGVVDDSQLPKDRFSAERLKGVDSTLKIQPAKLEDSAVYLCASSVTDRGNEKLFFGSGTQLSVL.

This chain connects TRBV7-9 to TRBJ1-1; 7 bases match TRBD1. Germline trimming cut 6 bases from V and 4 bases from J; bases unmatched to any gene: 8. This CDR3 is 14 amino acids long. Germline-derived CDR1 and CDR2 are SEHNR and FQNEAQ (reference sequence). CDR3 nucleotide sequence: TGTGCCAGCAGTTACGGATCAGGGGGCACTGAAGCTTTCTTT. It specifies CASSYGSGGTEAFF.

The chain is built from TRBV6-4 and TRBJ1-5; the D gene is possibly TRBD1 (6 bases). Trimming pared 1 base from V and 3 bases from J, leaving 16 bases between. The CDR3 contains 17 residues. CDR1 and CDR2 (germline): MRHNA, SNTAGT. The CDR3 loop is CASSDLEKDRINQPQHF. In DNA, the CDR3 is TGTGCCAGCAGTGACTTGGAAAAGGACAGAATCAATCAGCCCCAGCATTTT.

A word on this clone: The sample contains more than one DNA sequence encoding this CDR3. The CDR3 spells CASSLGLGGAPYNEQFF. In nucleotides, the CDR3 is TGCGCCAGCAGCTTGGGGTTGGGGGGAGCCCCCTACAATGAGCAGTTCTTC. V usage is TRBV5-1 and J usage is TRBJ2-1, with D tentatively TRBD2 (6 bases). Per the germline V gene, CDR1 is SGHRS and CDR2 is YFSETQ. This CDR3 is 17 amino acids long. With 0 bases removed from V and 2 bases from J, the gap between germline ends came to 15 bases.

The J gene is TRBJ1-1, the V gene TRBV11-3, with D possibly TRBD1 on 5 matching bases. CDR1 SGHNT and CDR2 YENEEA come from the germline V gene. CDR3 length equals 13 residues. Trimming shortened V by 3 bases and J by 3 bases, and 8 bases separated the two germline ends. The CDR3 protein is CASSLSGYTEAFF. The CDR3 DNA is TGTGCCAGCAGCTTGTCAGGGTACACTGAAGCTTTCTTT.

This clone was recorded once. J is TRBJ2-3 and V is TRBV6-1; 9 bases agree with TRBD1. V shed 7 bases and J 5 bases; nucleotides not matched to a gene: 7. The CDR3 is 14 amino acids. In germline, CDR1 is MNHNS, CDR2 SASEGT. The CDR3 sequence is CASTGTGRLDTQYF. The CDR3 nucleotides read TGTGCCAGCACCGGGACAGGGAGGCTAGATACGCAGTATTTT.